This TCR beta chain originates from a study of cytomegalovirus exposure and HLA in healthy donors. Researchers ran the PCR with 60 Vbeta and 13 Jbeta primers. TCRdb's copy holds only in-frame clones and misses some; the assay was immunoSEQ multiplex PCR. This table holds approximately 100,000 clones, around a tenth found once. The CDR3 loop spans 14 amino acids. Trimming took 4 bases from V and 3 from J; bases not matched to a gene: 3. CDR1 and CDR2 (germline): MNHNY, SVGAGI (reference sequence). The chain is built from TRBV6-6 and TRBJ2-5; 9 bases fit TRBD2. This clonotype originated in a man in his forties or fifties in good health and CMV-seropositive. Input material: PBMCs. In nucleotides, the CDR3 is TGTGCCAGCAGTTCTGGGACTAGCAAAGAGACCCAGTACTTC. It yields the protein CASSSGTSKETQYF.